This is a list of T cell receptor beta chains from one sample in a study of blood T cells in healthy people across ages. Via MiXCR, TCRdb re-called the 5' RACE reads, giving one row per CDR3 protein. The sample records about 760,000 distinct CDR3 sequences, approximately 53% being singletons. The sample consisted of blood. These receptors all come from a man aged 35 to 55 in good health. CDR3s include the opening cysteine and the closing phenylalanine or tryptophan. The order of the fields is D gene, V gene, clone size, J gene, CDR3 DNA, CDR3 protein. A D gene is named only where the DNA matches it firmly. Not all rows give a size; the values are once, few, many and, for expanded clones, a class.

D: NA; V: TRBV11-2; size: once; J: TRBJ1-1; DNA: TGTGCCAGCAGCTTAGACGGGCGGCTTGGTATAGCCACTGAAGCTTTCTTT; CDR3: CASSLDGRLGIATEAFF
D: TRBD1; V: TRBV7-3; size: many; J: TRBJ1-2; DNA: TGTGCCAGCAGCTTAACACCCGGGACAGGGAACGGCTACACCTTC; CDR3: CASSLTPGTGNGYTF
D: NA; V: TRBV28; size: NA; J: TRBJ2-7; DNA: TGTGCCAGCAGCCCGACAGGCAGCCTCTACGAGCAGTACTTC; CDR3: CASSPTGSLYEQYF
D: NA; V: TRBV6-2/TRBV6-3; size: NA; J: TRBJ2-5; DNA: TGTGCCAGCAGTTACAGGGGGGTTTCAGGGGAGACCCAGTACTTC; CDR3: CASSYRGVSGETQYF
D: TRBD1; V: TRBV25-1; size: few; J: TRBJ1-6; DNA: TGTGCCAGCAGTGTGAGGGGGCCAATTTCACCCCTCCACTTT; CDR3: CASSVRGPISPLHF
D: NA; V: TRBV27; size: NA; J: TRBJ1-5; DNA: TGTGCCAGCAGTCCAAAGACTTATCAGCCCCAGCATTTT; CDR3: CASSPKTYQPQHF
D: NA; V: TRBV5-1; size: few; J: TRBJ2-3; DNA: TGCGCCAGCAGCTCGACCCTCTCGGGGGCAGATACGCAGTATTTT; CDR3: CASSSTLSGADTQYF
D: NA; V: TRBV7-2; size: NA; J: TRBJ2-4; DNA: TGTGCCAGCAGCTTAGAAAACCCGAGAGACATTCAGTACTTC; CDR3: CASSLENPRDIQYF
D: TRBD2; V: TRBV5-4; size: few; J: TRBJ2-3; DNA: TGTGCCAGCAACAAACTAGCGGGAGGGGGTGGCACAGATACGCAGTATTTT; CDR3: CASNKLAGGGGTDTQYF
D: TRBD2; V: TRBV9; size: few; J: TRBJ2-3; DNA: TGTGCCAGCAGCGGCGGGACTAGCGGGGGCGGCACAGATACGCAGTATTTT; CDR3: CASSGGTSGGGTDTQYF
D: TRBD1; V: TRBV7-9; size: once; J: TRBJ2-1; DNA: TGTGCCAGCAGCAAGGGGACAGGGAACAATGAGCAGTTCTTC; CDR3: CASSKGTGNNEQFF
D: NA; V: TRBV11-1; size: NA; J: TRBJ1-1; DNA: TGTGCCAGCAGCTTAGATGGACAGCAGAACACTGAAGCTTTCTTT; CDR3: CASSLDGQQNTEAFF
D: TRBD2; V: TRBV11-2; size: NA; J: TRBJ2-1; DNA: TGTGCCAGCAGCTTAGGGCGGGGGAGGTACAATGAGCAGTTCTTC; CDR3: CASSLGRGRYNEQFF
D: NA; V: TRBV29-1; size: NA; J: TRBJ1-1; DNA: TGCAGCGTTGGAGGTAGCACTGAAGCTTTCTTT; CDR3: CSVGGSTEAFF
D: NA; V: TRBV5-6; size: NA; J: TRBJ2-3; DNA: TGTGCCAGCAGCTTGACGCGGGGTGAGGCAGATACGCAGTATTTT; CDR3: CASSLTRGEADTQYF
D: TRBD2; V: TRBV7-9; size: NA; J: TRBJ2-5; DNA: TGTGCCAGCAGCTCACCGAGACTAGCGGGGGGGACCCTACAAGAGACCCAGTACTTC; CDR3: CASSSPRLAGGTLQETQYF
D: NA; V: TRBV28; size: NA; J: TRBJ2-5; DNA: TGTGCCATCGCTACCGGGACACAGGCCAATGAGCAGTACTTC; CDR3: CAIATGTQANEQYF
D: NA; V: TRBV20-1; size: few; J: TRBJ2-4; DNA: TGCAGTGCTAGAGATACGGGGGACATAGCCAAAAACATTCAGTACTTC; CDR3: CSARDTGDIAKNIQYF
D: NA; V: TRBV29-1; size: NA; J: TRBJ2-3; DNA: TGCAGCCCCCGGGACAACACAGATACGCAGTATTTT; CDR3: CSPRDNTDTQYF
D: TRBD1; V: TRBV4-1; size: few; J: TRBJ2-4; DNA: TGCGCCAGCAGAAGTCCGGGACAGGCCAAAAACATTCAGTACTTC; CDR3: CASRSPGQAKNIQYF
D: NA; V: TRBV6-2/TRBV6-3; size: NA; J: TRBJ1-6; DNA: TGTGCCAGCAGTAACCAAGGGAGGCCCCTTCACTTT; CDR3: CASSNQGRPLHF
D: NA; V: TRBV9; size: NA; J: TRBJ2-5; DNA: TGTGCCAGCAGCCCGGCCAGGGGCTCCAAGAGGGAGACCCAGTACTTC; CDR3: CASSPARGSKRETQYF
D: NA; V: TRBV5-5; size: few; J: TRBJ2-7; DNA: TGTGCCAGCAGCTCCTCATTGGTAGGTGAGCAGTACTTC; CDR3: CASSSSLVGEQYF
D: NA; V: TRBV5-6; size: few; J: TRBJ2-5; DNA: TGTGCCAGCAGCATCGTGGAGACCCAGTACTTC; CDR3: CASSIVETQYF
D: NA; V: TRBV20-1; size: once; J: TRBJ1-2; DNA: TGCAGTGCTAGTGCGGGGGGGGACATCCTATGGGGCTACACCTTC; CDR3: CSASAGGDILWGYTF
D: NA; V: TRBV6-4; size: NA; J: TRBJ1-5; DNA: TGTGCCAGCACCACGGGGCAGGAAGATAGCAATCAGCCCCAGCATTTT; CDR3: CASTTGQEDSNQPQHF
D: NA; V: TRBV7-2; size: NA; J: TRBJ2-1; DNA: TGTGCCAGCAGCTTAGCTTTAACTAGTAAGCAGTTCTTC; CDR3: CASSLALTSKQFF
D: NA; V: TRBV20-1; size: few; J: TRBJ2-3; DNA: TGCAGTGCTGGGGTGGCGGGGATGAGCACAGATACGCAGTATTTT; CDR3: CSAGVAGMSTDTQYF
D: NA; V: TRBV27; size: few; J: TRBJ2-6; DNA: TGTGCCAGCAGTTTCCTTTCTACAGGGTACGGGGCCAACGTCCTGACTTTC; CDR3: CASSFLSTGYGANVLTF
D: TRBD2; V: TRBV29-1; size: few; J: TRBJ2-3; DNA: TGCAGCGGTCGATCTAGCGGGGATAGCACAGATACGCAGTATTTT; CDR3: CSGRSSGDSTDTQYF
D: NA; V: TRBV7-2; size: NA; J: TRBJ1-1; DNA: TGTGCCAGCAGCCAAATACTGGGGAGGGAAAATCTGAACACTGAAGCTTTCTTT; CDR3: CASSQILGRENLNTEAFF
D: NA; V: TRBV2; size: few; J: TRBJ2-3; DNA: TGTGCCAGCAGCCCAGTTGGTGTGGCAGATACGCAGTATTTT; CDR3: CASSPVGVADTQYF
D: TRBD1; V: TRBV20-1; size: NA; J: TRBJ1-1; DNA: TGCAGTGCTAGAGTCAGGGGGACTGAAGCTTTCTTT; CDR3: CSARVRGTEAFF
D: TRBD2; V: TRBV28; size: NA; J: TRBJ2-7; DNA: TGTGCCAGCAGTCCGAGCGGGAGGTTGGACGAGCAGTACTTC; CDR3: CASSPSGRLDEQYF
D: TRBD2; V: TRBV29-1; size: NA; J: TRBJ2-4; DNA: TGCAGCGTTGAGGGAGGGGATGCAGGCATTCAGTACTTC; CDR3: CSVEGGDAGIQYF
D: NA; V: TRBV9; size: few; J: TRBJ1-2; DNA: TGTGCCAGCAGCGTAGACGGCAGAATGTCTGAGGGCTACACCTTC; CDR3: CASSVDGRMSEGYTF
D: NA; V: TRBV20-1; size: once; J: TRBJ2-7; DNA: TGCAGTGCTAGAGAGCTTAGGCAGAGCTCCTACGAGCAGTACTTC; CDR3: CSARELRQSSYEQYF
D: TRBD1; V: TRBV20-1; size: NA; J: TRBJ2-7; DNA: TGCAGTGCCAGGGCAGGGGGATCCTACGAGCAGTACTTC; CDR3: CSARAGGSYEQYF
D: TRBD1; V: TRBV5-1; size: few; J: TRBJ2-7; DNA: TGCGCCAGCAGCCCCGAGGCAGGGGGCTGGAATGAGCAGTACTTC; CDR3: CASSPEAGGWNEQYF
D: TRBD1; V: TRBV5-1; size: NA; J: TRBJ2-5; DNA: TGCGCCAGCAGCTTGGGACAGGGGGTTCGAGAGGAGCAGTACTTC; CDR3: CASSLGQGVREEQYF
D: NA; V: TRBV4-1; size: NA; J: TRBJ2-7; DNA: TGCGCCAGCAGCCAAGAAAACGAATACGAGCAGTACTTC; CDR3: CASSQENEYEQYF
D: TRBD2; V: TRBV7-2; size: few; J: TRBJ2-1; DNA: TGTGCCAGCAGCCCCCCTAGCGGGAGGGCCGTGGGTGAGCAGTTCTTC; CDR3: CASSPPSGRAVGEQFF
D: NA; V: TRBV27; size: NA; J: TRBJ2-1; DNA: TGTGCCAGCACCAGCGGGACAGACTACAATGAGCAGTTCTTC; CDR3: CASTSGTDYNEQFF
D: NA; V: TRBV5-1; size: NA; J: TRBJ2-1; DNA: TGCGCCAGCAGCTTGGTAATCGGCGGGAACTACAATGAGCAGTTCTTC; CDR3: CASSLVIGGNYNEQFF
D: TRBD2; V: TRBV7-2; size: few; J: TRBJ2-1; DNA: TGTGCCAGCAGCTTAAGGCTAGCGGAGCCCAATGAGCAGTTCTTC; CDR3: CASSLRLAEPNEQFF
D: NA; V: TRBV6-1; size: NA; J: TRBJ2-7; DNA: TGTGCCAGCAGTGAAAGTAGCATTTACGAGCAGTACTTC; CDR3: CASSESSIYEQYF
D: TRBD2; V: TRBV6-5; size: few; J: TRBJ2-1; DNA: TGTGCCAGCAGGACGGTAGCGGGGACCCACTACAATGAGCAGTTCTTC; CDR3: CASRTVAGTHYNEQFF
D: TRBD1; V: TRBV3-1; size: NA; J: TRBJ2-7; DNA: TGTGCCAGCAGCCAAGCCCCGTCGACAGGGGCCTACGAGCAGTACTTC; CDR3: CASSQAPSTGAYEQYF
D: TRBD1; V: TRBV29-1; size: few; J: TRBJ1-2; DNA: TGCAGCGTTGTACAGGGGGCAGATGGCTACACCTTC; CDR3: CSVVQGADGYTF